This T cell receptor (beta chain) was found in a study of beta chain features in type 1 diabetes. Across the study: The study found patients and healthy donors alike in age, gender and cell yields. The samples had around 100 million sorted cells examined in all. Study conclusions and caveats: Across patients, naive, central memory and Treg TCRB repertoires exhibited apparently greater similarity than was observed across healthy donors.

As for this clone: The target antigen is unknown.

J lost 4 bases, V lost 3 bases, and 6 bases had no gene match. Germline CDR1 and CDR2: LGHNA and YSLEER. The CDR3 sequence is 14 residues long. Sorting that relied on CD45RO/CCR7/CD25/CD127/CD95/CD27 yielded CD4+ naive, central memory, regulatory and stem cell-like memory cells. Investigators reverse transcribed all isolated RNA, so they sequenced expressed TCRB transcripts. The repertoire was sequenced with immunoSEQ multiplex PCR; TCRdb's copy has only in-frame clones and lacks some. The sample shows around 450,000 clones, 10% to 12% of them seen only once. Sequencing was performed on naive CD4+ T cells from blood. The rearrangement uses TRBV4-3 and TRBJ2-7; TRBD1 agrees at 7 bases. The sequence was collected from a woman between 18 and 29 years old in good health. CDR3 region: CASSQNRGGYEQYF. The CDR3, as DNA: TGCGCCAGCAGCCAGAACAGGGGTGGGTACGAGCAGTACTTC.